This TCR beta chain came from a study of blood T cell repertoires in COVID-19. Across the study: COVID-19 samples collected from the United States, Italy and Spain covered acute and convalescent phases. Nucleic acid was either cDNA or gDNA, and it came from T cells, B-cell-depleted T cells, or PBMCs.

This clone was found a few times. In the authors' workflow: Amplified reference gene primers provided the basis for estimating nucleated cell counts. Produced via immunoSEQ multiplex PCR; TCRdb's table is partial and in-frame only. V and J calls plus clone size are reproduced from that table; the DNA served to infer D and trimming. In the table there are roughly 100,000 clones, roughly 71% of which are singletons. Germline loops: CDR1 SGHRS, CDR2 YFSETQ. The junction had 6 bases not matched to a gene; V was cut back by 4 bases and J by 4 bases. This CDR3 is 15 amino acids long. The specimen was peripheral blood. The origin of this receptor is an elderly woman with acute or convalescent COVID-19. The chain uses TRBV5-1 and TRBJ2-1; 9 positions match TRBD2. CDR3 sequence reads: CASSPASGGYNEQFF. The CDR3 nucleotides are TGCGCCAGCAGCCCTGCGAGCGGGGGGTACAATGAGCAGTTCTTC.